This TCR beta chain is drawn from a study of control samples from healthy donors and cancer patients. This clone was counted a few times. The table came from immunoSEQ multiplex PCR; TCRdb's copy has only in-frame clones and leaves some out. The sample holds 50,000 to 70,000 clones, 95% to 97% seen once. Trimming took off 1 base at V and 12 bases at J, with 19 bases between the two ends. Per germline, CDR1 MGHRA and CDR2 YSYEKL. The CDR3 totals 16 residues. The chain links TRBV4-1 to TRBJ1-6; D gene unclear. The clonotype comes from a woman in her late teens or twenties in good health. The sample was blood. The CDR3 DNA reads as TGCGCCAGCAGCCAAGTCTCCGATTGGGAAAACAAACCCCTCCACTTT. Its translation is CASSQVSDWENKPLHF.